This TCR beta chain is from a study of T cells after yellow fever vaccination. Broader study findings: Overlap between CD4 and CD8 compartments was detected for a small share of clonotypes. Reappearing after the booster were most of the clones from primary vaccination (96% CD4, 70% to 90% CD8).

This clonotype has a count of ten or more. As yet, its antigen is unknown. In TCRdb, the 5' RACE reads were re-called with MiXCR into one record per CDR3 protein. Among fewer than 350,000 distinct CDR3 sequences, 3.6% were seen once, and the ten largest hold about a quarter. The sequence was obtained from a man aged 18 to 35 who received the YFV17D yellow fever vaccine. Here the sequenced sample was PBMCs, taken on the day of the yellow fever booster vaccination.

CDR3 sequence reads: CASSPGQGDSGNTIYF. The CDR3 DNA is TGTGCCAGCTCACCGGGACAGGGGGATTCTGGAAACACCATATATTTT. The chain uses TRBV18 and TRBJ1-3; TRBD1 aligns across 11 bases. The CDR3 contains 16 residues. Germline CDR1 KGHSH, CDR2 LQKENI. After removal of 3 bases from V and 1 base from J, the junction contained 2 bases not matched to a gene.